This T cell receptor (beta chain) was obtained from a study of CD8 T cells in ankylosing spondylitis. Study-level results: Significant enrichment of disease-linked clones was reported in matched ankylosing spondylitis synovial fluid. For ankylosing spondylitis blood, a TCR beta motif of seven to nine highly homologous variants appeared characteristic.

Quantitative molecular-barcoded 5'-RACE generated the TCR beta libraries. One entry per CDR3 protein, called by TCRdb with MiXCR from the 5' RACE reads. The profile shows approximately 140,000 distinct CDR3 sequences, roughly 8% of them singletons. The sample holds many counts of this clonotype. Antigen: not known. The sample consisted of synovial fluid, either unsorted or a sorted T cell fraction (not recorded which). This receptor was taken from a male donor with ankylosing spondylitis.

The CDR3 DNA is TGTGCCAGCAGCTTGGGGCCCCGGGAGGCCCAGTACTTC. Encoded protein: CASSLGPREAQYF. The chain is built from TRBV7-2 and TRBJ2-5, with 7 bases matching TRBD2. CDR3 length: 13 residues. Germline loops: CDR1 SGHTA, CDR2 FQGNSA. V lost 3 bases and J lost 9; bases outside the gene matches: 7.